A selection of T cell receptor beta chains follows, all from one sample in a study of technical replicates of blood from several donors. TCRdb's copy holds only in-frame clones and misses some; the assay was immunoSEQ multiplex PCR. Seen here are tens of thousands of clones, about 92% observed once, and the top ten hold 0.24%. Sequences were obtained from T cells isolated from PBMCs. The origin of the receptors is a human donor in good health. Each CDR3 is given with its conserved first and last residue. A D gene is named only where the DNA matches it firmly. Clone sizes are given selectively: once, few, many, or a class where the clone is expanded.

CDR3 DNA: TGTGCCTGGAATACGGCCACAGGTTTATGGACTGAAGCTTTCTTT; CDR3 protein: CAWNTATGLWTEAFF; J gene: TRBJ1-1; D gene: .; V gene: TRBV30; clone size: .
CDR3 DNA: TGTGCCAGCAGCTTAAAGAGGGGGCATCAGCCCCAGCATTTT; CDR3 protein: CASSLKRGHQPQHF; J gene: TRBJ1-5; D gene: TRBD1; V gene: TRBV5-6; clone size: .
CDR3 DNA: TGCGCCAGCAGCCAAGTGCCCAGGGATACGCAGTATTTT; CDR3 protein: CASSQVPRDTQYF; J gene: TRBJ2-3; D gene: .; V gene: TRBV4-1; clone size: .
CDR3 DNA: TGTGCCACCAGCAGACGCGGCGTAGCGGAGGAGCAGTTCTTC; CDR3 protein: CATSRRGVAEEQFF; J gene: TRBJ2-1; D gene: .; V gene: TRBV15; clone size: .
CDR3 DNA: TGCAGCACTCTGGGGGGGAACACCGGGGAGCTGTTTTTT; CDR3 protein: CSTLGGNTGELFF; J gene: TRBJ2-2; D gene: .; V gene: TRBV29-1; clone size: .
CDR3 DNA: TGTGCCAGCAGCTCCCCGGGAAACATTCAGTACTTC; CDR3 protein: CASSSPGNIQYF; J gene: TRBJ2-4; D gene: .; V gene: TRBV28; clone size: .
CDR3 DNA: TGTGCTAGTGGTTTGGTTCCGGGGGGTGCGTACGAGCAGTACTTC; CDR3 protein: CASGLVPGGAYEQYF; J gene: TRBJ2-7; D gene: TRBD2; V gene: TRBV12-5; clone size: .
CDR3 DNA: TGCGCCAGCAGCCAAGGGTCTGCGCCGACCTACGAGCAGTACTTC; CDR3 protein: CASSQGSAPTYEQYF; J gene: TRBJ2-7; D gene: .; V gene: TRBV4-1; clone size: few
CDR3 DNA: TGTGCCAGCAGACCTACAGGGGGTCCCTACAATGAGCAGTTCTTC; CDR3 protein: CASRPTGGPYNEQFF; J gene: TRBJ2-1; D gene: TRBD1; V gene: TRBV5-4; clone size: .
CDR3 DNA: TGTGCCAGCAGCTTGGCAGGGGGAAAGGTCGGCTACACCTTC; CDR3 protein: CASSLAGGKVGYTF; J gene: TRBJ1-2; D gene: TRBD1; V gene: TRBV5-4; clone size: .
CDR3 DNA: TGTGCCAGCAGCTACACCCTGGGACAGAATAACTATGGCTACACCTTC; CDR3 protein: CASSYTLGQNNYGYTF; J gene: TRBJ1-2; D gene: .; V gene: TRBV12-1; clone size: .
CDR3 DNA: TGTGCCAGCAGCCAAACCCGGACTAGCGGTGTACAAGAGACCCAGTACTTC; CDR3 protein: CASSQTRTSGVQETQYF; J gene: TRBJ2-5; D gene: TRBD2; V gene: TRBV7-8; clone size: .
CDR3 DNA: TGTGCCAGCAGCTTGGGAGGGACTAATAGCAATCAGCCCCAGCATTTT; CDR3 protein: CASSLGGTNSNQPQHF; J gene: TRBJ1-5; D gene: .; V gene: TRBV5-5; clone size: .
CDR3 DNA: TGTGCCAGCAGTTATAGTACAGGGTACCACGAGCAGTACTTC; CDR3 protein: CASSYSTGYHEQYF; J gene: TRBJ2-7; D gene: .; V gene: TRBV27; clone size: .
CDR3 DNA: TGTGCCAGCAGTGGTGTAGGACAGCGATTGAACACCGGGGAGCTGTTTTTT; CDR3 protein: CASSGVGQRLNTGELFF; J gene: TRBJ2-2; D gene: .; V gene: TRBV2; clone size: once
CDR3 DNA: TGTGCCAGCAGCTTAGTGGGGACAGGGGGCAATCAGCCCCAGCATTTT; CDR3 protein: CASSLVGTGGNQPQHF; J gene: TRBJ1-5; D gene: TRBD1; V gene: TRBV7-8; clone size: .
CDR3 DNA: TGTGCCAGCACTCCAGGGAACACTGAAGCTTTCTTT; CDR3 protein: CASTPGNTEAFF; J gene: TRBJ1-1; D gene: .; V gene: TRBV25-1; clone size: .
CDR3 DNA: TGTGCCAGCAGTCCTACAGGTTCTAGCTACGAGCAGTACTTC; CDR3 protein: CASSPTGSSYEQYF; J gene: TRBJ2-7; D gene: .; V gene: TRBV14; clone size: once
CDR3 DNA: TGTGCCAGCAGCGTCGGGATGGATAATTCACCCCTCCACTTT; CDR3 protein: CASSVGMDNSPLHF; J gene: TRBJ1-6; D gene: .; V gene: TRBV9; clone size: .
CDR3 DNA: TGTGCCAGCAGCCAAGATATGGCTAGCGGGGGGATAGATACGCAGTATTTT; CDR3 protein: CASSQDMASGGIDTQYF; J gene: TRBJ2-3; D gene: TRBD2; V gene: TRBV4-2; clone size: .
CDR3 DNA: TGTGCCAGCAGCCCCCGGCCCTTGACAGGGAACACTGAAGCTTTCTTT; CDR3 protein: CASSPRPLTGNTEAFF; J gene: TRBJ1-1; D gene: .; V gene: TRBV9; clone size: .
CDR3 DNA: TGTGCCAGCATCCCCGACGAGCAGTACTTC; CDR3 protein: CASIPDEQYF; J gene: TRBJ2-7; D gene: .; V gene: TRBV25-1; clone size: once
CDR3 DNA: TGTGCCAGCAGCCCGGACAGGGGAACTAATGAAAAACTGTTTTTT; CDR3 protein: CASSPDRGTNEKLFF; J gene: TRBJ1-4; D gene: TRBD1; V gene: TRBV7-8; clone size: .
CDR3 DNA: TGTGCCAGTAGTAGCCTTTGGACTAGCGGCCAAGAGACCCAGTACTTC; CDR3 protein: CASSSLWTSGQETQYF; J gene: TRBJ2-5; D gene: TRBD2; V gene: TRBV19; clone size: .
CDR3 DNA: TGCGCCAGCAGCCAGGGGACTGCTAGCACAGATACGCAGTATTTT; CDR3 protein: CASSQGTASTDTQYF; J gene: TRBJ2-3; D gene: .; V gene: TRBV4-1; clone size: .
CDR3 DNA: TGTGCCAGCAGCTTAGTAAGGGCGGGAAAGACCCAGTACTTC; CDR3 protein: CASSLVRAGKTQYF; J gene: TRBJ2-5; D gene: .; V gene: TRBV13; clone size: .
CDR3 DNA: TGTGCCAGCAGCTTTACGGGTGAGCAGTTCTTC; CDR3 protein: CASSFTGEQFF; J gene: TRBJ2-1; D gene: .; V gene: TRBV7-9; clone size: .
CDR3 DNA: TGTGCCACCGCCGGACTAGCGAGGAACGAGCAGTACTTC; CDR3 protein: CATAGLARNEQYF; J gene: TRBJ2-7; D gene: TRBD2; V gene: TRBV27; clone size: .